Following are 27 T cell receptor beta chains from one sample sequenced in a study of regulatory T cells in long-lasting Graves disease (dated by TCRdb to the early 2020s). Library creation used multiplex PCR. TCRdb records Illumina HiSeq 4000 as the sequencer. TCR beta libraries were built with iRepertoire HTBI primers and Arm-PCR amplification of CDR3 regions. TCRdb reran the public reads through fastp at Q25 and MiXCR, keeping productive beta chains. Each record represents a unique CDR3 protein, reported with the most common genes and DNA among its rows. Here the sample has 390,000 or so distinct CDR3 sequences; more than 20% occur a single time. Approximately 28% of the sample belongs to the ten largest clones. The time point tag for this specimen amounts to: persistent/refractory GD, antithyroid drugs over 5 years with positive TRAb. For both TCR sequencing and RNA sequencing, RNA was extracted from PBMCs using TRIzol.

The specimen was peripheral blood mononuclear cells (PBMCs), collected when the disease was refractory, from a patient treated with antithyroid drugs. The receptors shown here come from a woman between 40 and 55 years old with Graves disease. Donor details come from another sample of the same person, matched by shared clones.

This clonotype was observed at least ten times. The chain joins TRBV28 to TRBJ1-1; the match to TRBD1 covers 7 bases. After removal of 4 bases from V and 2 bases from J, the junction contained 10 bases not matched to a gene. Germline CDR1 and CDR2: MDHEN and SYDVKM. CDR3 length: 16 residues. CDR3 residues: CASSYRGHSVNTEAFF. Here the CDR3 DNA reads TGTGCCAGCAGTTACAGGGGACACTCTGTTAACACTGAAGCTTTCTTT.

This clonotype was counted ten times or more. J is TRBJ1-5 and V is TRBV6-1; possibly TRBD1 for D (6 bases). CDR1 and CDR2 (germline): MNHNS, SASEGT. Trimming cost V 10 bases and J 4 bases, with 23 bases left between them. The CDR3 runs to 16 residues. As DNA, the CDR3 is TGTGCCACCAAGGTCTCCTCCTACAGGGCAAATCAGCCCCAGCATTTT. It specifies CATKVSSYRANQPQHF.

This clonotype was seen a handful of times. The J gene is TRBJ2-2, the V gene TRBV12-3 or TRBV12-4; a weak D match, TRBD2 (5 bases). V was cut by 6 bases and J by 2 bases, with 10 bases left in between. This CDR3 has 14 amino acids. CDR3 DNA sequence: TGTGCCAGCAGCACGAGGGTAAACACCGGGGAGCTGTTTTTT. Translated: CASSTRVNTGELFF.

V is TRBV28 and J is TRBJ2-1; D might be TRBD1 (6 bases). The V gene lost 7 bases and the J gene lost 0 bases, with 19 bases spanning the gap. The V gene's germline CDR1 is MDHEN and CDR2 SYDVKM. CDR3 size: 17 residues. CDR3 coding DNA: TGTGCCAGCAACCTAGGGGGTAGCGCTATCTCCTACAATGAGCAGTTCTTC. Its protein product is CASNLGGSAISYNEQFF.

A few counts support this clonotype. This sequence joins TRBV10-3 and TRBJ2-1; D is perhaps TRBD2 (5 bases). The germline V gene has CDR1 ENHRY and CDR2 SYGVKD. The CDR3 loop spans 16 amino acids. V lost 3 bases and J 0 bases, leaving 12 bases between the germline ends. The CDR3, as DNA: TGTGCCATCAGTGACGGATTGGCGGGCTCCTACAATGAGCAGTTCTTC. Translating gives CAISDGLAGSYNEQFF.

This clonotype was seen more than once but under ten times. V and J are TRBV3-1 and TRBJ2-1, with a weak D call TRBD1 (6 bases). V gave up 6 bases and J gave up 6 bases, with 12 bases separating them. Germline V lookup: CDR1 LGHDT, CDR2 YNNKEL (reference sequence). CDR3 length equals 13 residues. The DNA of the CDR3 is TGTGCCAGCAGTCGGGCAGGGGTCAATGAGCAGTTCTTC. This sequence encodes CASSRAGVNEQFF.

In its sample, this clonotype was seen a few times. This chain connects TRBV4-1 to TRBJ1-1; possibly TRBD1 for D (5 bases). Germline CDR1 is MGHRA and CDR2 is YSYEKL. The CDR3 is 15 amino acids. With 4 bases removed from V and 3 bases from J, the gap between germline ends came to 15 bases. DNA for the CDR3: TGCGCCAGCAGCCCCCAGGGCGGACGGTACACTGAAGCTTTCTTT. Amino acids: CASSPQGGRYTEAFF.

This clonotype was seen at least ten times. The chain joins TRBV28 to TRBJ2-7; 8 bases map to TRBD1. The ends lost 7 bases at V and 6 bases at J; junction bases unmatched: 14. CDR1 and CDR2 from the germline V gene are MDHEN and SYDVKM. The length of the CDR3 is 15 residues. For the CDR3, the DNA is TGTGCCAGCACCCCCTTCCGGGACAGGTTGACCGAGCAGTACTTC. Translating gives CASTPFRDRLTEQYF.

This clonotype was observed at least ten times. The chain recombines TRBV15 with TRBJ2-6; 7 nucleotides line up with TRBD1. Looked up from germline, CDR1 is LNHNV and CDR2 is YYDKDF (reference sequence). The CDR3 totals 16 residues. Trimming removed 5 bases from V and 4 bases from J; junction bases left unmatched: 8. The DNA for the CDR3 is TGTGCCACCAGCCCGAACAGGGGTACCGGGGCCAACGTCCTGACTTTC. As protein: CATSPNRGTGANVLTF.

This chain joins TRBV7-8 and TRBJ1-1; 9 positions match TRBD1. Germline CDR1 SGHVS, CDR2 FQNEAQ. The CDR3 is 17 residues long. Trimming cost V 4 bases and J 3 bases; bases outside gene matches: 12. In nucleotides, the CDR3 is TGTGCCAGCAGCTATTTTTTGGGGACAGGGATCGACACTGAAGCTTTCTTT. Residues: CASSYFLGTGIDTEAFF.

J is TRBJ1-6 and V is TRBV13; weak D call: TRBD1 (5 bases). The CDR3 runs 16 residues. The germline gives CDR1 PRHDT, CDR2 FYEKMQ (reference sequence). The germline V and J ends were trimmed by 5 bases and 6 bases, with 17 bases remaining between them. The CDR3 region is CASSQPGRDSNSPLHF. As DNA, the CDR3 is TGTGCCAGCAGCCAACCGGGACGGGATTCTAATTCACCCCTCCACTTT.

V is TRBV19 and J is TRBJ2-1, with TRBD2 identical over 10 bases. The CDR3 is made up of 16 amino acids. The germline V gene has CDR1 LNHDA and CDR2 SQIVND (reference sequence). J was trimmed by 5 bases and V by 3 bases; bases with no gene match: 7. CDR3 in amino acids: CASSMFSGRADNEQFF. The DNA for the CDR3 is TGTGCCAGTAGTATGTTCAGCGGGAGGGCTGACAATGAGCAGTTCTTC.

This clonotype showed up just a few times. This may come from a read error, since a much larger clone is one base off. V usage is TRBV28 and J usage is TRBJ1-5; a possible D gene is TRBD1 (6 bases). The ends were cut back, 5 bases at V and 8 bases at J, with 22 bases in the middle. Germline V gene lookup returns CDR1 MDHEN and CDR2 SYDVKM. The length of the CDR3 is 16 residues. CDR3 loop: CASSHKQGVTGEPQHF. In DNA form, the CDR3 reads TGTGCCAGCAGTCACAAACAGGGCGTTACTGGGGAGCCCCAGCATTTT.

The rearrangement joins TRBV5-1 to TRBJ2-1, with D possibly being TRBD1 (5 bases). V was cut by 4 bases and J by 0 bases, with 14 bases left in between. The germline CDR1 and CDR2 sequences are SGHRS and YFSETQ. There are 16 residues in the CDR3. This CDR3 reads CASSDTTGPSYNEQFF. In DNA form, the CDR3 reads TGCGCCAGCAGCGATACCACAGGACCCTCCTACAATGAGCAGTTCTTC.

Many counts were recorded for this clonotype. V gene TRBV2 combines with J gene TRBJ1-4, with a possible D match to TRBD1 (6 bases). This CDR3 is built from 14 residues. Germline loops: CDR1 SNHLY, CDR2 FYNNEI. V lost 2 bases to trimming and J lost 10 bases, with 14 bases between them. The CDR3 loop is CASSESGALGKLFF. CDR3 DNA sequence: TGTGCCAGCAGTGAATCAGGGGCCCTGGGAAAACTGTTTTTT.

The rearrangement joins TRBV7-2 to TRBJ2-6; D is unresolved. The CDR3 length is 14 residues. Looked up from germline, CDR1 is SGHTA and CDR2 is FQGNSA. V shed 5 bases and J shed 12 bases, with 17 bases lying between them. The CDR3 bases are TGTGCCAGCAGCCCCACCGGAGCCCCCCCCGTCCTGACTTTC. Protein sequence: CASSPTGAPPVLTF.

In its sample, this clonotype was seen many times. This sequence joins TRBV2 and TRBJ2-7; D not resolved. The CDR3 consists of 12 residues. V lost 10 bases, J lost 0 bases, and 10 bases lay in between. Germline V gene data show CDR1 as SNHLY and CDR2 as FYNNEI. CDR3 nucleotide sequence: TGTGCCATACGGAAAAGCTCCTACGAGCAGTACTTC. Amino acid sequence: CAIRKSSYEQYF.

This clonotype showed up just once. The gene calls are TRBV20-1 and TRBJ2-4; tentatively, D is TRBD2 (6 bases). The CDR3 spans 13 residues. V was cut by 5 bases and J by 8 bases, with 16 bases left in between. Per the germline V gene, CDR1 is DFQATT and CDR2 is SNEGSKA (reference sequence). The CDR3 sequence is CSAVRRAGDIQYF. The CDR3 bases are TGCAGTGCTGTTAGGAGGGCCGGCGACATTCAGTACTTC.

This chain joins TRBV5-1 and TRBJ1-1; 7 bases agree with TRBD1. Germline loops: CDR1 SGHRS, CDR2 YFSETQ. This CDR3 region has 16 residues. Trimming took 0 bases from V and 4 from J; bases not matched to a gene: 9. The CDR3 spells CASSLAFPSGGTEAFF. CDR3 DNA sequence: TGCGCCAGCAGCTTGGCCTTTCCCTCAGGGGGCACTGAAGCTTTCTTT.

V usage is TRBV10-3 and J usage is TRBJ2-2; D unclear. This CDR3 comprises 15 residues. Germline CDR1 ENHRY, CDR2 SYGVKD. V lost 1 base, J lost 4 bases, and 10 bases lay in between. Written as DNA, the CDR3 is TGTGCCATCAGTGAGTTCGTAGGAATCACCGGGGAGCTGTTTTTT. It encodes CAISEFVGITGELFF.

This clonotype has only a few counts. J is TRBJ1-5 and V is TRBV5-6, with 8 bases matching TRBD1. The V gene's germline CDR1 is SGHDT and CDR2 YYEEEE. V gave up 2 bases and J gave up 5 bases; unmatched junction bases: 6. The CDR3 extends over 15 amino acids. The DNA of the CDR3 is TGTGCCAGCAGCTTCGGGACAGGACTCTATCAGCCCCAGCATTTT. It is translated as CASSFGTGLYQPQHF.

This clonotype was detected only a few times. The V and J genes are TRBV20-1 and TRBJ1-5; D uncertain. The CDR3 is 14 residues long. Germline V gene lookup returns CDR1 DFQATT and CDR2 SNEGSKA (reference sequence). Trimming took off 0 bases at V and 1 base at J, with 7 bases between the two ends. Here the CDR3 reads CSARDKGSNQPQHF. CDR3 bases: TGCAGTGCTAGAGATAAGGGCAGCAATCAGCCCCAGCATTTT.

Ten or more counts support this clonotype. The V call is TRBV12-3 or TRBV12-4, the J call TRBJ1-1, with 8 bases aligning to TRBD1. CDR3 length: 16 residues. Trimming took 5 bases from V and 2 from J; bases not matched to a gene: 10. The CDR3 DNA follows: TGTGCCAGCAGTCCTAGGGACAGGAGACACAACACTGAAGCTTTCTTT. Its protein is CASSPRDRRHNTEAFF.

This clonotype was detected only once. This sequence joins TRBV28 and TRBJ2-1; D possibly matches TRBD1 or TRBD2 (5 bases each). Trimming took 5 bases from V and 5 from J, leaving 25 bases between them. Looked up from germline, CDR1 is MDHEN and CDR2 is SYDVKM. The CDR3 has 18 residues. The DNA for the CDR3 is TGTGCCAGCAGTCCGATTTTTTGGGACCTATCTACCAACAATGAGCAGTTCTTC. Its protein product is CASSPIFWDLSTNNEQFF. Looking up the rest from reference TRBV28 and TRBJ2-1 gives the full variable domain: DVKVTQSSRYLVKRTGEKVFLECVQDMDHENMFWYRQDPGLGLRLIYFSYDVKMKEKGDIPEGYSVSREKKERFSLILESASTNQTSMYLCASSPIFWDLSTNNEQFFGPGTRLTVL.

This clonotype has just a few counts. This chain joins TRBV6-1 and TRBJ2-2, with D tentatively TRBD1 or TRBD2 (5 bases each). The germline CDR1 and CDR2 sequences are MNHNS and SASEGT. The CDR3 spans 16 residues. The V gene lost 6 bases and the J gene lost 0 bases, with 14 bases spanning the gap. CDR3 DNA: TGTGCCAGCAGCCCTCCGGGACCAACGAACACCGGGGAGCTGTTTTTT. It codes for CASSPPGPTNTGELFF.

The V gene is TRBV15, the J gene TRBJ1-1; D is unclear. CDR1 is LNHNV and CDR2 is YYDKDF in the germline V gene (reference sequence). Between the trimmed V and J ends, which lost 1 base and 1 base, there was a span of 25 bases. This CDR3 comprises 20 residues. The CDR3 loop is CATSRVDGPTLGMGNTEAFF. The CDR3, as DNA: TGTGCCACCAGCAGAGTGGATGGCCCCACCCTGGGAATGGGGAACACTGAAGCTTTCTTT.

This clonotype has ten or more counts. The rearrangement links TRBV5-1 to TRBJ1-4; 8 bases align to TRBD1. The germline CDR1 and CDR2 sequences are SGHRS and YFSETQ. This CDR3 is built from 15 residues. V shed 2 bases, J shed 8 bases, and the junction held 8 bases outside the gene matches. CDR3 DNA sequence: TGCGCCAGCAGCTTTTTGGGGACAGGTGACGAAAAACTGTTTTTT. Protein product: CASSFLGTGDEKLFF.